The clone carrying this TCR beta chain came up a few times. Its antigen remains unknown. Time point meaning: healthy volunteer bleed at 6 weeks. Unseparated into fractions, whole blood served as the source from which total RNA was extracted. The length of the CDR3 is 15 residues. Germline values: CDR1 MDHEN, CDR2 SYDVKM. V gave up 6 bases and J gave up 3 bases, with 15 bases separating them. These data are taken from a study of human T cells and chemical hapten exposure. Overall study context: TCR yields differed between samples (mainly from small differences in pooled library volume). Study outcomes and limitations: Unchanged with DPC sensitization were TCRs above 1 in 1000 frequency.

TCRdb re-called the RACE reads through MiXCR, storing one row per CDR3 protein. The top ten hold 9.5% to 15% of the sample, which has under 45,000 distinct CDR3 sequences, about 5.5% seen once. This rearrangement joins TRBV28 to TRBJ1-5; D is ambiguous. The specimen was whole blood. The TCR was taken from a human donor in good health. Some clones in this sample may be carry-over from other donors' samples. CDR3 DNA: TGTGCCAGCAGGATCTCCCCCAGAGCCAATCAGCCCCAGCATTTT. Encoded protein: CASRISPRANQPQHF. Complete variable domain (other parts from reference TRBV28 and TRBJ1-5): DVKVTQSSRYLVKRTGEKVFLECVQDMDHENMFWYRQDPGLGLRLIYFSYDVKMKEKGDIPEGYSVSREKKERFSLILESASTNQTSMYLCASRISPRANQPQHFGDGTRLSIL.